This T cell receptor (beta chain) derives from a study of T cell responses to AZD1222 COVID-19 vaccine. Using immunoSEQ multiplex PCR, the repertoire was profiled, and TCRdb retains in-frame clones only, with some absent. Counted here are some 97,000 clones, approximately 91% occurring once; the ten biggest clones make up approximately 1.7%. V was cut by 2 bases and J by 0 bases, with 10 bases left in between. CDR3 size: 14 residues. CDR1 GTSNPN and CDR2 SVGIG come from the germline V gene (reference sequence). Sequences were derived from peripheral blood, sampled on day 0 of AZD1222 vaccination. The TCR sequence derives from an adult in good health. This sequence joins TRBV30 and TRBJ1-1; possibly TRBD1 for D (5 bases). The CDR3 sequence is CAWSKTGVNTEAFF. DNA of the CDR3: TGTGCCTGGAGTAAAACAGGAGTGAACACTGAAGCTTTCTTT.